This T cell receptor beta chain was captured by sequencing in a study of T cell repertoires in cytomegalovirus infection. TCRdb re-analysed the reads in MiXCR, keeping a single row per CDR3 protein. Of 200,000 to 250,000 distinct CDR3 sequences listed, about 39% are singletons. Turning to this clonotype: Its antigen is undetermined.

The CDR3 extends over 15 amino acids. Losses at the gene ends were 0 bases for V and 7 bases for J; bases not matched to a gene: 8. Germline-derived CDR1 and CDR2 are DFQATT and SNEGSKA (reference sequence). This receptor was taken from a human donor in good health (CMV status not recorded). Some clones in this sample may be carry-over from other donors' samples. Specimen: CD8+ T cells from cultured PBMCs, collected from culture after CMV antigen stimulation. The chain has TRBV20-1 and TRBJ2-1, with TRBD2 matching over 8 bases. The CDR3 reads CSARESGGKRNEQFF. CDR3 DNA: TGCAGTGCTAGAGAGAGCGGGGGAAAGAGGAATGAGCAGTTCTTC.